The source of this T cell receptor beta chain is a study of shared clonotypes between healthy human individuals. The overall study: Serving as donors were two women and a few men, whose ages spanned 18 to 49.

This clone occurred a few times. No antigen is known for it. This sample includes further DNA sequences coding for the same CDR3. Assay used: immunoSEQ multiplex PCR; TCRdb lists only in-frame clones, some missing. This table has about 2.1 million clones, just under 95% appearing once. Germline-derived CDR1 and CDR2 are MNHEY and SVGAGI. The CDR3 is 14 amino acids. V gave up 2 bases and J gave up 6 bases, with 11 bases separating them. The naive CD8 fraction comprised CD45RO-negative cells positively selected for CCR7 and excluded terminally differentiated effector memory CD45RA+ cells. Study results and limitations: Naive subsets usually exceeded memory subsets in estimated richness. The study found about 5.1% of naive CD4 clonotypes shared across a few donors.

This chain joins TRBV6-5 and TRBJ1-5; TRBD1 might be the D (5 bases). This clonotype was sampled from a man younger than 30 in good health. Some clones in this sample may be carry-over from other donors' samples. The sample was naive CD8+ T cells from PBMCs. CDR3 DNA sequence: TGTGCCAGCAGTTACCAGGGAGGAGGTCAGCCCCAGCATTTT. This gives the protein CASSYQGGGQPQHF.